Presented here are 9 T cell receptor beta chains from one specimen sequenced in a study of T cells after yellow fever vaccination. A single record per CDR3 protein comes from TCRdb applying MiXCR to the 5' RACE reads. The sample records around 230,000 distinct CDR3 sequences, 6.7% being singletons. The sample in question was CD4+ T cells sorted from PBMCs, obtained on the day of the yellow fever booster vaccination. These receptors originate from a man aged 30 to 39 who received the YFV17D yellow fever vaccine.

This clonotype was seen many times. This chain links TRBV6-5 with TRBJ2-7; no definite D call. The CDR3 is made up of 11 amino acids. Trimming stripped 8 bases from V and 5 bases from J, with 10 bases between. Germline CDR1 is MNHEY and CDR2 is SVGAGI. The CDR3 nucleotides are TGTGCCAGCGGAAAATTCAACGAGCAGTACTTC. This gives the protein CASGKFNEQYF.

This clonotype turned up a few times. The rearrangement joins TRBV30 to TRBJ1-3; D not resolved. The germline V gene has CDR1 GTSNPN and CDR2 SVGIG (reference sequence). The ends were cut back, 4 bases at V and 6 bases at J, with 13 bases in the middle. CDR3 length: 13 residues. The CDR3 is CAWKHDVANTIYF. CDR3 nucleotides: TGTGCCTGGAAGCACGACGTCGCAAACACCATATATTTT.

This clonotype occurred a few times. The chain links TRBV18 to TRBJ2-1; D is possibly TRBD2 (6 bases). Germline values: CDR1 KGHSH, CDR2 LQKENI. This CDR3 has 15 residues. V gave up 4 bases and J gave up 6 bases, with 16 bases separating them. CDR3 bases: TGTGCCAGCTCACTTCAGCAGGGAGGTCCCAATGAGCAGTTCTTC. This translates into CASSLQQGGPNEQFF. The variable domain in full, with the rest retrieved from reference TRBV18 and TRBJ2-1, is NAGVMQNPRHLVRRRGQEARLRCSPMKGHSHVYWYRQLPEEGLKFMVYLQKENIIDESGMPKERFSAEFPKEGPSILRIQQVVRGDSAAYFCASSLQQGGPNEQFFGPGTRLTVL.

V is TRBV5-1 and J is TRBJ2-5, with 7 nucleotides matching TRBD1. The CDR3 covers 16 residues. The trim removed 3 bases at V and 5 bases at J, leaving 13 bases unmatched. Germline CDR1 reads SGHRS; CDR2 reads YFSETQ. CDR3 sequence: CASSSLTGTRWETQYF. CDR3 DNA: TGCGCCAGCAGCTCCTTGACAGGGACCAGGTGGGAGACCCAGTACTTC. Supplemented by reference TRBV5-1 and TRBJ2-5, the full variable domain reads KAGVTQTPRYLIKTRGQQVTLSCSPISGHRSVSWYQQTPGQGLQFLFEYFSETQRNKGNFPGRFSGRQFSNSRSEMNVSTLELGDSALYLCASSSLTGTRWETQYFGPGTRLLVL.

This clonotype was counted ten times or more. The V gene is TRBV5-1, the J gene TRBJ2-7; 7 nucleotides match TRBD1. CDR3 length equals 14 residues. Germline V gene lookup returns CDR1 SGHRS and CDR2 YFSETQ. Germline trimming cut 2 bases from V and 2 bases from J; bases unmatched to any gene: 4. The CDR3 sequence: CASSLQGNPYEQYF. DNA for the CDR3: TGCGCCAGCAGCTTACAGGGGAATCCCTACGAGCAGTACTTC.

This clonotype was counted only a few times. The chain has TRBV12-3 or TRBV12-4 and TRBJ1-5; D gene uncertain. V was clipped by 3 bases and J by 7 bases, with 10 bases between them. The CDR3 sequence is 13 residues long. CDR3 amino acids: CASSLSSEQPQHF. The CDR3 DNA follows: TGTGCCAGCAGTTTGTCCTCAGAACAGCCCCAGCATTTT.

The chain joins TRBV20-1 to TRBJ1-1; 8 nucleotides line up with TRBD1. Trimming at V came to 7 bases and at J to 0 bases, leaving 4 bases not matched to a gene. The germline gives CDR1 DFQATT, CDR2 SNEGSKA (reference sequence). This CDR3 is built from 13 residues. CDR3 sequence: CSGQGALNTEAFF. DNA for the CDR3: TGCAGTGGTCAGGGGGCCCTGAACACTGAAGCTTTCTTT.

There are a few counts of this clonotype. This chain links TRBV19 with TRBJ1-2; 10 bases align to TRBD1. The CDR3 is 16 amino acids. J gave up 4 bases and V 4 bases, and 9 bases lay outside the gene matches. Germline-derived CDR1 and CDR2 are LNHDA and SQIVND (reference sequence). In nucleotides, the CDR3 is TGTGCCAGTAGTAGACGACAGGGGGCCTGGAGCTATGGCTACACCTTC. Translation gives CASSRRQGAWSYGYTF.

The gene calls are TRBV2 and TRBJ1-4; TRBD1 matches 9 bases. CDR3 length: 13 amino acids. Unmatched junction bases numbered 6, after V lost 9 bases and J lost 7 bases. In germline, CDR1 is SNHLY, CDR2 FYNNEI. This CDR3 reads CARGQGTLEKLFF. The CDR3 region has the DNA TGTGCCAGGGGACAGGGCACCCTTGAAAAACTGTTTTTT.